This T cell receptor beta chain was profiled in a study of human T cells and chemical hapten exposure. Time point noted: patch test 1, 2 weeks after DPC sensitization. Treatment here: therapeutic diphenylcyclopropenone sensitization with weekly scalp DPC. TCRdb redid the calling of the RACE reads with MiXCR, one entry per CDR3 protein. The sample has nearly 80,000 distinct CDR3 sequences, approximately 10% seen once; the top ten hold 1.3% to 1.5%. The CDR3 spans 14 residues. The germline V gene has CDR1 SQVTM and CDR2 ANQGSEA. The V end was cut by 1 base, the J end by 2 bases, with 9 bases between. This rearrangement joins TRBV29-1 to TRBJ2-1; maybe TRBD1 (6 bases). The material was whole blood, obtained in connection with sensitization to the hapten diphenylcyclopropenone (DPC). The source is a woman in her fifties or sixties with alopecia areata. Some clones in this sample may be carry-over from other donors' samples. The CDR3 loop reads CSVEGHRAYNEQFF. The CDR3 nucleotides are TGCAGCGTTGAAGGCCACAGGGCCTACAATGAGCAGTTCTTC.